A selection of T cell receptor beta chains follows, all from one sample in a study of blood T cells in healthy people across ages. MiXCR, run by TCRdb on the 5' RACE reads, gives a single entry per CDR3 protein. The repertoire holds 700,000 or so distinct CDR3 sequences, with around a fifth as singletons. Specimen: blood. These receptor sequences come from a man aged 65-85 years in good health. Each CDR3 is given with its conserved first and last residue. The D gene is left open where the match is weak. Size is omitted from some rows. Given values are once, few, many or a class for expanded clones.

J: TRBJ2-2
length: 15
D: -
size: few
V: TRBV3-1
DNA: TGTGCCAGCAGCCAAGAGGGGATGGACACCGGGGAGCTGTTTTTT
CDR3: CASSQEGMDTGELFF

J: TRBJ2-1
length: 15
D: -
size: -
V: TRBV29-1
DNA: TGCAGCGTCACGAGCCCCGGGCTTGGACTCAATGAGCAGTTCTTC
CDR3: CSVTSPGLGLNEQFF

J: TRBJ2-1
length: 15
D: -
size: few
V: TRBV4-3
DNA: TGCGCCAGCAGCCAAGATACTAACTCCTACAATGAGCAGTTCTTC
CDR3: CASSQDTNSYNEQFF

J: TRBJ2-1
length: 15
D: TRBD2
size: few
V: TRBV5-1
DNA: TGCGCCAGCAGCTTGGAACTAGCGGGTAGGAATGAGCAGTTCTTC
CDR3: CASSLELAGRNEQFF

J: TRBJ2-3
length: 17
D: TRBD2
size: -
V: TRBV20-1
DNA: TGCAGTGCTCCCCAGATCTTTAGCGGGGGGACCGCAGATACGCAGTATTTT
CDR3: CSAPQIFSGGTADTQYF

J: TRBJ2-3
length: 14
D: TRBD1
size: few
V: TRBV7-9
DNA: TGTGCCAGCAGCTCTCACAGGGGTGCAGATACGCAGTATTTT
CDR3: CASSSHRGADTQYF

J: TRBJ2-4
length: 17
D: TRBD2
size: -
V: TRBV4-3
DNA: TGCGCCAGCAGCCTTGGGGGGGAGGGAGCGGCCAAAAACATTCAGTACTTC
CDR3: CASSLGGEGAAKNIQYF

J: TRBJ2-5
length: 15
D: TRBD2
size: -
V: TRBV5-1
DNA: TGCGCCAGCAGCTTGGTTAGCGGGGGGCATGAGACCCAGTACTTC
CDR3: CASSLVSGGHETQYF

J: TRBJ2-1
length: 16
D: TRBD2
size: -
V: TRBV7-6
DNA: TGTGCCAGCAGCTTAACCCGCAATAGCGGGAGCTATGAGCAGTTCTTC
CDR3: CASSLTRNSGSYEQFF

J: TRBJ2-5
length: 15
D: TRBD1
size: -
V: TRBV24-1
DNA: TGTGCCACCAGTGACCCCGGGACAGTGGAGGAGACCCAGTACTTC
CDR3: CATSDPGTVEETQYF

J: TRBJ1-2
length: 12
D: TRBD1
size: -
V: TRBV6-5
DNA: TGTGCCAGCACCACAGGGGTCTATGGCTACACCTTC
CDR3: CASTTGVYGYTF

J: TRBJ1-5
length: 15
D: -
size: -
V: TRBV7-9
DNA: TGTGCCAGCAGCCGGGAGGGGCTGGGCAATCAGCCCCAGCATTTT
CDR3: CASSREGLGNQPQHF

J: TRBJ2-3
length: 12
D: -
size: many
V: TRBV20-1
DNA: TGCAGTGCCGAGGGGAACACAGATACGCAGTATTTT
CDR3: CSAEGNTDTQYF

J: TRBJ2-2
length: 15
D: -
size: few
V: TRBV2
DNA: TGTGCCAGCAGTGGGACGCGGCTGGACACCGGGGAGCTGTTTTTT
CDR3: CASSGTRLDTGELFF

J: TRBJ2-1
length: 14
D: -
size: many
V: TRBV19
DNA: TGTGCCAGCTCACCACAAAATAGTTACAATGAGCAGTTCTTC
CDR3: CASSPQNSYNEQFF

J: TRBJ1-1
length: 14
D: TRBD1
size: -
V: TRBV12-3/TRBV12-4
DNA: TGTGCCAGCAGTACTACAGGGGGCTGGACTGAAGCTTTCTTT
CDR3: CASSTTGGWTEAFF

J: TRBJ1-1
length: 15
D: -
size: few
V: TRBV5-1
DNA: TGCGCCAGCAGCTTGGAGGGACACCTGAACACTGAAGCTTTCTTT
CDR3: CASSLEGHLNTEAFF

J: TRBJ2-3
length: 16
D: -
size: once
V: TRBV9
DNA: TGTGCCAGCAGCGTGATCGGTTTCGGGGTCACAGATACGCAGTATTTT
CDR3: CASSVIGFGVTDTQYF

J: TRBJ1-4
length: 12
D: -
size: few
V: TRBV28
DNA: TGTGCCCCCCGGGAGGGGGATGAAAAACTGTTTTTT
CDR3: CAPREGDEKLFF

J: TRBJ2-3
length: 17
D: TRBD2
size: -
V: TRBV12-3/TRBV12-4
DNA: TGTGCCAGCAGTTTCCCAGGACTAGCGACTAGAACAGATGCGGAGTATTTT
CDR3: CASSFPGLATRTDAEYF

J: TRBJ2-1
length: 15
D: -
size: few
V: TRBV3-1
DNA: TGTGCCAGCTCGTATCGGACCTTAACCTACAATGAGCAGTTCTTC
CDR3: CASSYRTLTYNEQFF

J: TRBJ1-4
length: 15
D: -
size: few
V: TRBV9
DNA: TGTGCCAGCAGCCCCGCGGGGGGGGCGGGTGAAAAACTGTTTTTT
CDR3: CASSPAGGAGEKLFF

J: TRBJ1-1
length: 13
D: -
size: few
V: TRBV29-1
DNA: TGCAGCGCAGAAGACAGTGGACACACTGAAGCTTTCTTT
CDR3: CSAEDSGHTEAFF

J: TRBJ1-1
length: 11
D: -
size: few
V: TRBV27
DNA: TGTGCCAGTCAGGGGTACACTGAAGCTTTCTTT
CDR3: CASQGYTEAFF

J: TRBJ2-5
length: 15
D: TRBD2
size: few
V: TRBV3-1
DNA: TGTGCCAGCAGCCTAAAGACTAGCGGGGCCTTAGAGCAGTACTTC
CDR3: CASSLKTSGALEQYF

J: TRBJ2-1
length: 15
D: TRBD2
size: -
V: TRBV10-3
DNA: TGTGCCATCAGTGATACTAGCGGGGGGGCCAATGAGCAGTTCTTC
CDR3: CAISDTSGGANEQFF

J: TRBJ1-4
length: 17
D: TRBD1
size: -
V: TRBV15
DNA: TGTGCCACCAGCAGAGGACAGGGAAGATCTACTAATGAAAAACTGTTTTTT
CDR3: CATSRGQGRSTNEKLFF

J: TRBJ2-1
length: 14
D: TRBD2
size: many
V: TRBV7-8
DNA: TGTGCCAGCAGCGGAAGCGGGAGGGAGAATGAGCAGTTCTTC
CDR3: CASSGSGRENEQFF

J: TRBJ1-5
length: 15
D: TRBD1
size: few
V: TRBV28
DNA: TGTGCCAGCAGTTCGACAGGGGAAGGCAATCAGCCCCAGCATTTT
CDR3: CASSSTGEGNQPQHF

J: TRBJ1-2
length: 12
D: TRBD1
size: -
V: TRBV12-3/TRBV12-4
DNA: TGTGCCAGCAGTCAGGCAGGGGGAGGCTACACCTTC
CDR3: CASSQAGGGYTF

J: TRBJ2-1
length: 15
D: -
size: few
V: TRBV12-3/TRBV12-4
DNA: TGTGCCAGCAGAGGAGGATCCGATAGCTACAATGAGCAGTTCTTC
CDR3: CASRGGSDSYNEQFF

J: TRBJ1-4
length: 14
D: -
size: -
V: TRBV5-1
DNA: TGCGCCAGCAGCGGGGCACCAACTAATGAAAAACTGTTTTTT
CDR3: CASSGAPTNEKLFF

J: TRBJ2-3
length: 14
D: -
size: -
V: TRBV19
DNA: TGTGCCAGTTCGGCGCAGCTCCACACAGATACGCAGTATTTT
CDR3: CASSAQLHTDTQYF

J: TRBJ2-5
length: 14
D: -
size: -
V: TRBV5-1
DNA: TGCGCCAGCAGCTTGGGATCCAGACAAGAGACCCAGTACTTC
CDR3: CASSLGSRQETQYF

J: TRBJ2-2
length: 18
D: -
size: few
V: TRBV7-8
DNA: TGTGCCAGCAGCCCACTTCCGGGTACCGACGCGAACACCGGGGAGCTGTTTTTT
CDR3: CASSPLPGTDANTGELFF

J: TRBJ2-7
length: 12
D: -
size: once
V: TRBV28
DNA: TGTGCCAGTCTGGGAAGCTCCTACGAGCAGTACTTC
CDR3: CASLGSSYEQYF

J: TRBJ1-5
length: 15
D: -
size: -
V: TRBV12-3/TRBV12-4
DNA: TGTGCCAGCAGTCCTCAACAGCATAGCAATCAGCCCCAGCATTTT
CDR3: CASSPQQHSNQPQHF

J: TRBJ2-3
length: 14
D: -
size: -
V: TRBV19
DNA: TGTGCCAGTAGTATAGGTCCTTGGGGGGATACGCAGTATTTT
CDR3: CASSIGPWGDTQYF

J: TRBJ1-5
length: 15
D: -
size: few
V: TRBV6-6
DNA: TGTGCCAGCAGCCAAACCGACAGGAGCAATCAGCCCCAGCATTTT
CDR3: CASSQTDRSNQPQHF

J: TRBJ2-6
length: 15
D: -
size: -
V: TRBV15
DNA: TGTGCCACCAGAAAGGGAAGCTCTGGGACCAACGTCCTGACTTTC
CDR3: CATRKGSSGTNVLTF

J: TRBJ2-7
length: 14
D: -
size: few
V: TRBV2
DNA: TGTGCCAGCGGGGACACTAGTGCCTCCTACGAGCAGTACTTC
CDR3: CASGDTSASYEQYF

J: TRBJ1-2
length: 15
D: -
size: -
V: TRBV20-1
DNA: TGCAGTGCTAGAGTTGCCATTCTAGCTAACTATGGCTACACCTTC
CDR3: CSARVAILANYGYTF

J: TRBJ2-1
length: 17
D: TRBD1
size: -
V: TRBV3-1
DNA: TGTGCCAGCAGCCAAGAGAAGACCGGGACAGGGGGCTATGAGCAGTTCTTC
CDR3: CASSQEKTGTGGYEQFF

J: TRBJ1-3
length: 16
D: TRBD1
size: -
V: TRBV6-6
DNA: TGTGCCAGCAGTTCCCGGACAGGAAACTCTGGAAACACCATATATTTT
CDR3: CASSSRTGNSGNTIYF

J: TRBJ1-5
length: 15
D: TRBD1
size: many
V: TRBV7-9
DNA: TGTGCCAGCAGCTTAGAAGGGGGCGGTAATCAGCCCCAGCATTTT
CDR3: CASSLEGGGNQPQHF

J: TRBJ2-1
length: 13
D: -
size: few
V: TRBV20-1
DNA: TGCAGTGCTACCCTGGGACGGAACAATGAGCAGTTCTTC
CDR3: CSATLGRNNEQFF

J: TRBJ2-1
length: 14
D: -
size: many
V: TRBV20-1
DNA: TGCAGTGCTAGAGATGTGGCGGGGATCAATGAGCAGTTCTTC
CDR3: CSARDVAGINEQFF

J: TRBJ1-2
length: 13
D: TRBD1
size: -
V: TRBV29-1
DNA: TGCAGCGTTGTAGGGGGCGAAGACTATGGCTACACCTTC
CDR3: CSVVGGEDYGYTF

J: TRBJ2-3
length: 14
D: -
size: -
V: TRBV29-1
DNA: TGCAGCGTTCAGGGTCGGCCTAGCACAGATACGCAGTATTTT
CDR3: CSVQGRPSTDTQYF

J: TRBJ2-6
length: 16
D: -
size: few
V: TRBV5-1
DNA: TGCGCCAGCAGCCCGCTATTTGGGGAAGGGGCCAACGTCCTGACTTTC
CDR3: CASSPLFGEGANVLTF

J: TRBJ2-5
length: 16
D: -
size: few
V: TRBV29-1
DNA: TGCAGCGTTGCGGGAGGGGGACAGGGAGATCCAGAGACCCAGTACTTC
CDR3: CSVAGGGQGDPETQYF

J: TRBJ2-7
length: 14
D: -
size: -
V: TRBV12-3/TRBV12-4
DNA: TGTGCCAGCAGTTTTGGGGGTTTGGGCTACGAGCAGTACTTC
CDR3: CASSFGGLGYEQYF

J: TRBJ2-3
length: 13
D: -
size: -
V: TRBV7-6
DNA: TGTGCCAGCAGCCAGCCCCCGAGAGATACGCAGTATTTT
CDR3: CASSQPPRDTQYF

J: TRBJ2-7
length: 14
D: -
size: few
V: TRBV5-1
DNA: TGCGCCAGCAGCAACAGACAGGGAGGGTACGAGCAGTACTTC
CDR3: CASSNRQGGYEQYF

J: TRBJ2-1
length: 13
D: -
size: -
V: TRBV2
DNA: TGTGCCAGCAGCGCTGACCTGAGGAATGAGCAGTTCTTC
CDR3: CASSADLRNEQFF

J: TRBJ1-2
length: 12
D: -
size: few
V: TRBV20-1
DNA: TGCAGTGCGATTCGACAGGACTATGGCTACACCTTC
CDR3: CSAIRQDYGYTF